The sequence of this T cell receptor (beta chain) was determined in a study of identical twins. One entry per CDR3 protein, called by TCRdb with MiXCR from the 5' RACE reads. The data contain under 1 million distinct CDR3 sequences, around an eighth of them seen just once; the ten biggest clones take up 1.5% to 2%. Remarks on this clonotype: Its matching antigen is unknown.

Study-wide results and caveats: With beta out-of-frame sequences, excess sharing by twins was weaker.

These records were also assigned to another study, of yellow fever vaccine responses in identical twins.

The receptor was isolated from a woman aged 18-35 years in good health. Sequencing was done on a sample of PBMCs.

In DNA, the CDR3 is TGTGCCAGCAGCTTTTCGGGGGAAGAGCAGTACGTC. Protein: CASSFSGEEQYV. The J gene is TRBJ2-7, the V gene TRBV11-2, with D maybe TRBD2 (6 bases). Germline loops: CDR1 SGHAT, CDR2 FQNNGV. Trimming stripped 3 bases from V and 7 bases from J, with 10 bases between. This CDR3 contains 12 residues.